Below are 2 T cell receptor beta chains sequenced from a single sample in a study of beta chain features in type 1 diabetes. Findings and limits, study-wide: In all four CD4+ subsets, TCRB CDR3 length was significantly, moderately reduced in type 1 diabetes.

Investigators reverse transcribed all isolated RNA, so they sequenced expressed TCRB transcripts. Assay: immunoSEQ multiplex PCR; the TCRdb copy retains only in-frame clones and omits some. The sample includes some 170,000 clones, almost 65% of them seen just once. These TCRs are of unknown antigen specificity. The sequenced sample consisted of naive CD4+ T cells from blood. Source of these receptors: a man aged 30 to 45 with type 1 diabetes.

In DNA, the CDR3 is TGCAGCGTGGGGGACACCAACTATGGCTACACCTTC. Amino acids: CSVGDTNYGYTF. The V and J genes are TRBV29-1 and TRBJ1-2; perhaps TRBD1 as D (6 bases). The CDR3 is 12 amino acids. V shed 6 bases and J shed 2 bases, with 10 bases lying between them. The germline V gene has CDR1 SQVTM and CDR2 ANQGSEA.

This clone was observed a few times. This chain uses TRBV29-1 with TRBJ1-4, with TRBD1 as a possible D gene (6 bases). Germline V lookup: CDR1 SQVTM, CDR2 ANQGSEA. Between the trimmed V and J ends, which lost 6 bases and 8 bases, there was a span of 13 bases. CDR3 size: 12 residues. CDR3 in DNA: TGCAGCGTGAAACAGGGTGACGAAAAACTGTTTTTT. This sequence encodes CSVKQGDEKLFF.